These T cell receptor beta chains were read from a single sample in a study of blood T cell repertoires in COVID-19. Measured with immunoSEQ multiplex PCR; TCRdb has only the in-frame clones, and not every one. The sample includes some 220,000 clones, about 85% of them seen just once. Specimen: peripheral blood. These receptors were collected from a man aged 45 to 65 who had recovered from COVID-19. The CDR3 runs from the conserved cysteine through the conserved F or W. The order of the fields is J gene, V gene, clone size, D gene, CDR3 DNA, CDR3 protein. A D gene is named only where the DNA matches it firmly. Expanded clones are given a class, and other clones once, few, many or no size at all.

j_gene: TRBJ2-2
v_gene: TRBV2
abundance: .
d_gene: .
CDR3nt: TGTGCCAGCAGTGAAACCTTACTAACCGGGGAGCTGTTTTTT
CDR3aa: CASSETLLTGELFF

j_gene: TRBJ2-2
v_gene: TRBV7-9
abundance: .
d_gene: .
CDR3nt: TGTGCCAGCAGCTTAGCGACTACGAACACCGGGGAGCTGTTTTTT
CDR3aa: CASSLATTNTGELFF

j_gene: TRBJ2-3
v_gene: TRBV19
abundance: .
d_gene: TRBD2
CDR3nt: TGTGCCAGTAGTCCCGGGAGACTAGCGGGGGGCACAGATACGCAGTATTTT
CDR3aa: CASSPGRLAGGTDTQYF

j_gene: TRBJ1-5
v_gene: TRBV24-1
abundance: few
d_gene: TRBD1
CDR3nt: TGTGCCACCAGTGATGCAGGGGGCAGTCAGCCCCAGCATTTT
CDR3aa: CATSDAGGSQPQHF

j_gene: TRBJ1-2
v_gene: TRBV28
abundance: .
d_gene: TRBD1
CDR3nt: TGTGCCAGCAGTTCAAAGGCGACAGGGAACTATGGCTACACCTTC
CDR3aa: CASSSKATGNYGYTF

j_gene: TRBJ2-5
v_gene: TRBV18
abundance: .
d_gene: .
CDR3nt: TGTGCCAGCTCACCACCCCAGACTAGTATGGTGACCCAGTACTTC
CDR3aa: CASSPPQTSMVTQYF

j_gene: TRBJ1-1
v_gene: TRBV29-1
abundance: .
d_gene: TRBD1
CDR3nt: TGCAGCGTTCGGGACAGTGAAGCTTTCTTT
CDR3aa: CSVRDSEAFF

j_gene: TRBJ2-5
v_gene: TRBV6-5
abundance: once
d_gene: .
CDR3nt: TGTGCCAGCCAACCTTCGGCACAGGGAATGGCCCAGTACTTC
CDR3aa: CASQPSAQGMAQYF

j_gene: TRBJ2-7
v_gene: TRBV6-2/TRBV6-3
abundance: .
d_gene: .
CDR3nt: TGTGCCAGCAGTTACTCAGGGACACCCAGGGGCTACGAGCAGTACTTC
CDR3aa: CASSYSGTPRGYEQYF

j_gene: TRBJ2-1
v_gene: TRBV6-5
abundance: once
d_gene: .
CDR3nt: TGTGCCAGCAGTTACAGGAGTAGCTCCTACAATGAGCAGTTCTTC
CDR3aa: CASSYRSSSYNEQFF

j_gene: TRBJ2-5
v_gene: TRBV19
abundance: few
d_gene: TRBD2
CDR3nt: TGTGCCAGTAGTATGGGTGCGGGACTAGCGTACACCCCCCAAAGGACCCAGTACTTC
CDR3aa: CASSMGAGLAYTPQRTQYF

j_gene: TRBJ1-5
v_gene: TRBV30
abundance: .
d_gene: .
CDR3nt: TGTGCCTGGATCATTCAGCCCCAGCATTTT
CDR3aa: CAWIIQPQHF

j_gene: TRBJ1-1
v_gene: TRBV19
abundance: .
d_gene: .
CDR3nt: TGTGCCAGTAGTGGGGGGTGGTCCCCGGGCACTGAAGCTTTCTTT
CDR3aa: CASSGGWSPGTEAFF

j_gene: TRBJ2-1
v_gene: TRBV28
abundance: .
d_gene: TRBD2
CDR3nt: TGTGCCAGCAGTTGGGGGGGGACTAGCGGATACAATGAGCAGTTCTTC
CDR3aa: CASSWGGTSGYNEQFF

j_gene: TRBJ2-7
v_gene: TRBV7-6
abundance: .
d_gene: TRBD2
CDR3nt: TGTGCCAGCAGCTTAAGGACGGGACTAGCCCACGAGCAGTACTTC
CDR3aa: CASSLRTGLAHEQYF

j_gene: TRBJ2-7
v_gene: TRBV27
abundance: .
d_gene: TRBD2
CDR3nt: TGTGCCAGCAGTTTATCAGCGGGGCCCTACGAGCAGTACTTC
CDR3aa: CASSLSAGPYEQYF

j_gene: TRBJ2-7
v_gene: TRBV15
abundance: .
d_gene: .
CDR3nt: TGTGCCACCAGCAGAGCCCACGGAGACTACGAGCAGTACTTC
CDR3aa: CATSRAHGDYEQYF

j_gene: TRBJ1-1
v_gene: TRBV27
abundance: .
d_gene: .
CDR3nt: TGTGCCAGCAGTCCCGTGGACAGCTCGAACACTGAAGCTTTCTTT
CDR3aa: CASSPVDSSNTEAFF

j_gene: TRBJ1-1
v_gene: TRBV28
abundance: few
d_gene: .
CDR3nt: TGTGCCAGCAGTTTATGGGGAGGGGCTGGCACTGAAGCTTTCTTT
CDR3aa: CASSLWGGAGTEAFF

j_gene: TRBJ2-5
v_gene: TRBV3-1/TRBV3-2
abundance: .
d_gene: TRBD2
CDR3nt: TGTGCCAGCAGCCCGGGACTAGCGGGAGAGACCCAGTACTTC
CDR3aa: CASSPGLAGETQYF

j_gene: TRBJ2-3
v_gene: TRBV11-2
abundance: few
d_gene: TRBD2
CDR3nt: TGTGCCAGCAGCCCAGATGGACTAGCGGGAGTAGGGGATACGCAGTATTTT
CDR3aa: CASSPDGLAGVGDTQYF

j_gene: TRBJ1-1
v_gene: TRBV18
abundance: .
d_gene: .
CDR3nt: TGTGCCAGCTCCCCTGAGGGGGGGCGGTTAGCTTTCTTT
CDR3aa: CASSPEGGRLAFF

j_gene: TRBJ1-1
v_gene: TRBV30
abundance: .
d_gene: .
CDR3nt: TGTGCCTGGAATTTGCAGGGAGGGAAGCCTGAAGCTTTCTTT
CDR3aa: CAWNLQGGKPEAFF

j_gene: TRBJ2-1
v_gene: TRBV6-5
abundance: .
d_gene: TRBD1
CDR3nt: TGTGCCAGCAGTTACCGGACAGGGGGCTACAATGAGCAGTTCTTC
CDR3aa: CASSYRTGGYNEQFF

j_gene: TRBJ1-5
v_gene: TRBV20-1
abundance: few
d_gene: .
CDR3nt: TGCAGTGCTAGTAAGGAGGGGAAATATAGCAATCAGCCCCAGCATTTT
CDR3aa: CSASKEGKYSNQPQHF

j_gene: TRBJ2-3
v_gene: TRBV7-9
abundance: .
d_gene: .
CDR3nt: TGTGCCAGCACCCGGGTCCCCACAGATACGCAGTATTTT
CDR3aa: CASTRVPTDTQYF

j_gene: TRBJ2-3
v_gene: TRBV19
abundance: .
d_gene: TRBD2
CDR3nt: TGTGCCAGTACCAGGAGCGGGAGAAGGGATACGCAGTATTTT
CDR3aa: CASTRSGRRDTQYF

j_gene: TRBJ1-2
v_gene: TRBV11-2
abundance: few
d_gene: .
CDR3nt: TGTGCCAGCAGCTTAGTGTTGCACAGCTGGGGCTACACCTTC
CDR3aa: CASSLVLHSWGYTF

j_gene: TRBJ2-7
v_gene: TRBV2
abundance: .
d_gene: .
CDR3nt: TGTGCCAGTGTACGAGGGACTCCCAGCGAGCAGTACTTC
CDR3aa: CASVRGTPSEQYF

j_gene: TRBJ2-7
v_gene: TRBV5-4
abundance: few
d_gene: TRBD2
CDR3nt: TGTGCCAGCAGCCTGAGACTAGCAGCTCTGAACGAGCAGTACTTC
CDR3aa: CASSLRLAALNEQYF

j_gene: TRBJ2-6
v_gene: TRBV27
abundance: .
d_gene: .
CDR3nt: TGTGCCAGCAGACGGGACATAAACTCTGGGGCCAACGTCCTGACTTTC
CDR3aa: CASRRDINSGANVLTF

j_gene: TRBJ2-1
v_gene: TRBV5-1
abundance: .
d_gene: TRBD2
CDR3nt: TGCGCCAGCAGCTTGCGGGAGGGCCCGACCAATGAGCAGTTCTTC
CDR3aa: CASSLREGPTNEQFF

j_gene: TRBJ2-1
v_gene: TRBV19
abundance: once
d_gene: .
CDR3nt: TGTGCCAGTAGTCAGCGAAGCGGAAGCTCCTACAATGAGCAGTTCTTC
CDR3aa: CASSQRSGSSYNEQFF

j_gene: TRBJ2-7
v_gene: TRBV21-1
abundance: .
d_gene: .
CDR3nt: TGTGCCAGCAGCAAGTACTACGAGCAGTACTTC
CDR3aa: CASSKYYEQYF

j_gene: TRBJ2-1
v_gene: TRBV24-1
abundance: .
d_gene: TRBD2
CDR3nt: TGTGCCACCAGTCGACTAGCGGGATACAATGAGCAGTTCTTC
CDR3aa: CATSRLAGYNEQFF

j_gene: TRBJ2-2
v_gene: TRBV28
abundance: once
d_gene: TRBD1
CDR3nt: TGTGCCAGTACCGGGACAGGGATATCCGGGGAGCTGTTTTTT
CDR3aa: CASTGTGISGELFF

j_gene: TRBJ1-6
v_gene: TRBV3-1/TRBV3-2
abundance: few
d_gene: .
CDR3nt: TGTGCCAGCAGCCACCTAAGACAATCCCTCCACTTT
CDR3aa: CASSHLRQSLHF

j_gene: TRBJ1-5
v_gene: TRBV28
abundance: .
d_gene: .
CDR3nt: TGTGCCAGCAGCCATAGGCGGATTGGCAATCAGCCCCAGCATTTT
CDR3aa: CASSHRRIGNQPQHF

j_gene: TRBJ2-1
v_gene: TRBV28
abundance: once
d_gene: TRBD2
CDR3nt: TGTGCCAGCAGTACCCTACTAGCGGGGGTCAATGAGCAGTTCTTC
CDR3aa: CASSTLLAGVNEQFF

j_gene: TRBJ1-1
v_gene: TRBV11-1
abundance: few
d_gene: TRBD1
CDR3nt: TGTGCCAGCAGCCCCCGGACAGGGGGCTGGACTGAAGCTTTCTTT
CDR3aa: CASSPRTGGWTEAFF

j_gene: TRBJ2-7
v_gene: TRBV6-5
abundance: .
d_gene: .
CDR3nt: TGTGCCAGCAGTTACTCGGCGGGAAGCGGAGAGCAGTACTTC
CDR3aa: CASSYSAGSGEQYF

j_gene: TRBJ2-5
v_gene: TRBV6-5
abundance: .
d_gene: .
CDR3nt: TGTGCCAGCAGTTACTACAATGAGGGTTGGGGAGAGACCCAGTACTTC
CDR3aa: CASSYYNEGWGETQYF

j_gene: TRBJ1-1
v_gene: TRBV19
abundance: .
d_gene: TRBD1
CDR3nt: TGTGCCAGTAGGGATAAACAGGGGGCGAACACTGAAGCTTTCTTT
CDR3aa: CASRDKQGANTEAFF

j_gene: TRBJ1-1
v_gene: TRBV7-9
abundance: .
d_gene: .
CDR3nt: TGTGCCAGCACCCCCCCTAGGGGTGGTACTGAAGCTTTCTTT
CDR3aa: CASTPPRGGTEAFF

j_gene: TRBJ1-5
v_gene: TRBV4-1
abundance: .
d_gene: .
CDR3nt: TGCGCCAGCAGCCAAGAAGGTCAGGGGATCAATCAGCCCCAGCATTTT
CDR3aa: CASSQEGQGINQPQHF

j_gene: TRBJ2-5
v_gene: TRBV7-7
abundance: .
d_gene: .
CDR3nt: TGTGCCAGCAGCTTAAAGGGGCTAGAGACCCAGTACTTC
CDR3aa: CASSLKGLETQYF

j_gene: TRBJ2-6
v_gene: TRBV14
abundance: .
d_gene: TRBD2
CDR3nt: TGTGCCAGCAGCCAACTATCTCGAGCGGGAGGTTCTGGGGCCAACGTCCTGACTTTC
CDR3aa: CASSQLSRAGGSGANVLTF

j_gene: TRBJ2-7
v_gene: TRBV6-1
abundance: few
d_gene: .
CDR3nt: TGTGCCAGCAGTGAGTCGTTGAAAGCCAACTACGAGCAGTACTTC
CDR3aa: CASSESLKANYEQYF

j_gene: TRBJ2-2
v_gene: TRBV5-4
abundance: once
d_gene: .
CDR3nt: TGTGCCAGCAGCTTGTTACTTACCGGGGAGCTGTTTTTT
CDR3aa: CASSLLLTGELFF

j_gene: TRBJ2-2
v_gene: TRBV19
abundance: .
d_gene: .
CDR3nt: TGTGCCAGTAGTATACTAGACAGGAACACCGGGGAGCTGTTTTTT
CDR3aa: CASSILDRNTGELFF

j_gene: TRBJ2-3
v_gene: TRBV7-2
abundance: .
d_gene: .
CDR3nt: TGTGCCAGCAGCGGGCGGCAGGGATCCACAGATACGCAGTATTTT
CDR3aa: CASSGRQGSTDTQYF

j_gene: TRBJ2-2
v_gene: TRBV27
abundance: .
d_gene: TRBD1
CDR3nt: TGTGCCAGCAGTTTAGGGACAGTCGGGGAGCTGTTTTTT
CDR3aa: CASSLGTVGELFF

j_gene: TRBJ2-7
v_gene: TRBV27
abundance: .
d_gene: .
CDR3nt: TGTGCCAGCAGTTTCAAGCGGCCCCACCCCACCTACGAGCAGTACTTC
CDR3aa: CASSFKRPHPTYEQYF